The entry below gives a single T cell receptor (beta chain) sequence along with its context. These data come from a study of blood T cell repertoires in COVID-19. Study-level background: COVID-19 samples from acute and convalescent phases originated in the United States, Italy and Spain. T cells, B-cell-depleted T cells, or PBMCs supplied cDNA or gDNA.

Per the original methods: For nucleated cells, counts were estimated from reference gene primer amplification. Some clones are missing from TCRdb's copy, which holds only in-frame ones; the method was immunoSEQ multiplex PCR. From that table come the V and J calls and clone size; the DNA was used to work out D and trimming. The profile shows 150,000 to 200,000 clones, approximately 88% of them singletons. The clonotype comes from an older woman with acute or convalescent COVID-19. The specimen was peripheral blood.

The CDR3 loop is CASTLRGAAPFEAFF. The CDR3 DNA sequence: TGTGCCAGCACCCTACGGGGGGCGGCTCCCTTTGAAGCTTTCTTT. The rearrangement uses TRBV6-6 and TRBJ1-1, with D tentatively TRBD1 (6 bases). CDR1 is MNHNY and CDR2 is SVGAGI in the germline V gene (reference sequence). Trimming took 7 bases from V and 7 from J, leaving 22 bases between them. This CDR3 comprises 15 residues.